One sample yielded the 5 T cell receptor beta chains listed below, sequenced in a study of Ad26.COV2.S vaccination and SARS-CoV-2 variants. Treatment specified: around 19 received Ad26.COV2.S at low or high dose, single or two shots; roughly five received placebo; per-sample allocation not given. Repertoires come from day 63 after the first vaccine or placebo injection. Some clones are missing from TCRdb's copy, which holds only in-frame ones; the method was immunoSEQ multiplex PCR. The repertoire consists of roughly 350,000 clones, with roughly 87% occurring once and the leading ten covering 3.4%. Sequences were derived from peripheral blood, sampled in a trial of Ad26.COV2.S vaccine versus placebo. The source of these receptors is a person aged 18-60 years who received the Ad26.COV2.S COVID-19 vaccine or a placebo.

The CDR3, as DNA: TGTGCCAGCAGCTTAGGTCGACCGGGTAGATTTGAGCAGTACTTC. Its translation is CASSLGRPGRFEQYF. The rearrangement links TRBV7-9 to TRBJ2-7; D gene ambiguous. The CDR3 contains 15 residues. Germline V lookup: CDR1 SEHNR, CDR2 FQNEAQ (reference sequence). Trimming stripped 1 base from V and 7 bases from J, with 17 bases between.

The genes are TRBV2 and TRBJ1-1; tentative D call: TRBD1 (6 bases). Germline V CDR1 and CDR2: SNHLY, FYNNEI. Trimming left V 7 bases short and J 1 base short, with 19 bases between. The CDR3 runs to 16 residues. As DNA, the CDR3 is TGTGCCAGCAACTCCTATTCAGGGGTCTCGAACACTGAAGCTTTCTTT. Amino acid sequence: CASNSYSGVSNTEAFF. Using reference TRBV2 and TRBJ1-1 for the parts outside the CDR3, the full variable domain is EPEVTQTPSHQVTQMGQEVILRCVPISNHLYFYWYRQILGQKVEFLVSFYNNEISEKSEIFDDQFSVERPDGSNFTLKIRSTKLEDSAMYFCASNSYSGVSNTEAFFGQGTRLTVV.

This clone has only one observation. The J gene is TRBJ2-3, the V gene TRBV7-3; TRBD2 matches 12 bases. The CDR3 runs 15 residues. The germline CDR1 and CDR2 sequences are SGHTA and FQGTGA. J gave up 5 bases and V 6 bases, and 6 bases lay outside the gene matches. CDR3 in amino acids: CASSPSGGDIDTQYF. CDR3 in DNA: TGTGCCAGCAGTCCTAGCGGGGGGGACATAGATACGCAGTATTTT.

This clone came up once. As DNA, the CDR3 is TGCAGTGCTAGTGGGCTGGGGGGAGACATTCAGTACTTC. Translation: CSASGLGGDIQYF. The V gene is TRBV20-1, the J gene TRBJ2-4, with a weak D call TRBD2 (6 bases). V lost 3 bases to trimming and J lost 8 bases, with 14 bases between them. CDR3 length: 13 amino acids. Per germline, CDR1 DFQATT and CDR2 SNEGSKA (reference sequence).

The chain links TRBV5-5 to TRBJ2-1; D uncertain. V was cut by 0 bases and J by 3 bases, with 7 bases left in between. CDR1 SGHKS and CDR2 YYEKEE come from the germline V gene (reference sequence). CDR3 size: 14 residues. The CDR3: CASSLGRVYNEQFF. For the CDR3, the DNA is TGTGCCAGCAGCTTGGGTCGCGTCTACAATGAGCAGTTCTTC.